Each of the 25 T cell receptor beta chains below was sequenced from the same sample in a study of T cell repertoires in Merkel cell carcinoma. The method was immunoSEQ multiplex PCR; TCRdb's version includes in-frame clones alone and lacks a portion of them. The sample has about 15,000 clones, around 74% seen once; the top ten hold 15% to 20%. The sample consisted of tumor tissue. The source of these receptors is an adult with Merkel cell carcinoma.

The V gene is TRBV9, the J gene TRBJ1-2, with a tentative D call TRBD1 (5 bases). Trimming pared 3 bases from V and 5 bases from J, leaving 17 bases between. Germline values: CDR1 SGDLS, CDR2 YYNGEE. The CDR3 has 15 amino acids. The CDR3 protein is CASSGLSGLFYGYTF. DNA for the CDR3: TGTGCCAGCAGCGGCCTTTCGGGACTTTTTTATGGCTACACCTTC.

The chain employs TRBV11-3 and TRBJ2-7; D not certain. Trimming shortened V by 2 bases and J by 7 bases, and 9 bases separated the two germline ends. Germline V gene data show CDR1 as SGHNT and CDR2 as YENEEA. The CDR3 spans 12 residues. CDR3: CASSLRAEEQYF. The CDR3 bases are TGTGCCAGCAGCTTAAGGGCCGAAGAGCAGTACTTC.

This clone was observed a few times. Germline and junction disagree at one end, which may indicate a read error. The rearrangement joins TRBV5-6 to TRBJ2-6; D unresolved. This CDR3 comprises 12 residues. Germline CDR1 reads SGHDT; CDR2 reads YYEEEE. Written as DNA, the CDR3 is TGTGCCAGCACCTTGGGGGCCAACGTCCTGACTTTC. Translated: CASTLGANVLTF.

The V and J genes are TRBV5-1 and TRBJ2-7, with D maybe TRBD2 (6 bases). V dropped 2 bases and J dropped 5 bases, with 14 bases sitting between them. This CDR3 has 14 residues. Germline CDR1 SGHRS, CDR2 YFSETQ. DNA of the CDR3: TGCGCCAGCAGCTTAGCGGGTCCCAACGACGAGCAGTACTTC. Translating gives CASSLAGPNDEQYF.

The chain employs TRBV5-8 and TRBJ1-1, with D possibly matching TRBD1 (6 bases). The length of the CDR3 is 15 residues. Germline V gene sequence: CDR1 SGHTS, CDR2 YDEGEE. Between the trimmed V and J ends, which lost 3 bases and 0 bases, there was a span of 12 bases. The chain's CDR3 is CASSSDRLMNTEAFF. The CDR3 DNA reads TGTGCCAGCAGCTCCGACAGGCTCATGAACACTGAAGCTTTCTTT.

This chain uses TRBV12-3 or TRBV12-4 with TRBJ1-1; possibly TRBD1 for D (6 bases). The CDR3 has 13 residues. The V end was cut by 7 bases, the J end by 1 base, with 10 bases between. CDR3 DNA sequence: TGTGCCAGCACACGGGACACGAACACTGAAGCTTTCTTT. It is translated as CASTRDTNTEAFF.

The chain employs TRBV3-1 (or the pseudogene TRBV3-2) and TRBJ1-3, with D possibly being TRBD1 (5 bases). The germline V and J ends were trimmed by 1 base and 4 bases, with 14 bases remaining between them. The germline V gene encodes CDR1 LGHDT and CDR2 YNNKEL (reference sequence). This CDR3 contains 16 residues. The CDR3 reads CASSQVGGGSGNTIYF. The CDR3 DNA follows: TGTGCCAGCAGCCAAGTAGGTGGGGGTTCAGGAAACACCATATATTTT.

The rearrangement uses TRBV24-1 and TRBJ2-3; D may correspond to TRBD1 or TRBD2 (6 bases each). The V gene lost 3 bases and the J gene lost 2 bases, with 14 bases spanning the gap. The CDR3 spans 16 residues. Germline assignment: CDR1 KGHDR and CDR2 SFDVKD. CDR3 DNA sequence: TGTGCCACCAGTGATCCTAGGGGGGCTTCCACAGATACGCAGTATTTT. Translating gives CATSDPRGASTDTQYF.

The rearrangement links TRBV10-3 to TRBJ2-5, with 8 bases that match TRBD2. CDR1 and CDR2 (germline): ENHRY, SYGVKD. Trimming removed 10 bases from V and 2 bases from J; junction bases left unmatched: 12. The CDR3 extends over 15 amino acids. The CDR3 DNA is TGTGCCACCCACCCGAATAGCGGGGATCAAGAGACCCAGTACTTC. Translation gives CATHPNSGDQETQYF.

J is TRBJ1-1 and V is TRBV13; D uncertain. The CDR3 is made up of 14 amino acids. Germline loops: CDR1 PRHDT, CDR2 FYEKMQ (reference sequence). The germline V and J ends were trimmed by 0 bases and 6 bases, with 11 bases remaining between them. In DNA form, the CDR3 reads TGTGCCAGCAGCTTAGGCGGGAACTTGGCTGAAGCTTTCTTT. Its protein product is CASSLGGNLAEAFF. Using reference TRBV13 and TRBJ1-1 for the parts outside the CDR3, the full variable domain is AAGVIQSPRHLIKEKRETATLKCYPIPRHDTVYWYQQGPGQDPQFLISFYEKMQSDKGSIPDRFSAQQFSDYHSELNMSSLELGDSALYFCASSLGGNLAEAFFGQGTRLTVV.

This clone was seen a few times. V is TRBV28 and J is TRBJ2-1; D unclear. Trimming stripped 2 bases from V and 10 bases from J, with 6 bases between. The CDR3 is 11 amino acids. CDR1 and CDR2 from the germline V gene are MDHEN and SYDVKM. The CDR3 sequence: CASSLKAEQFF. The CDR3 DNA sequence: TGTGCCAGCAGTTTAAAGGCGGAGCAGTTCTTC.

The rearrangement joins TRBV18 to TRBJ1-1; tentatively, D is TRBD1 (5 bases). V was cut by 6 bases and J by 4 bases, with 15 bases left in between. The CDR3 runs 14 residues. Germline V lookup: CDR1 KGHSH, CDR2 LQKENI. The CDR3 coding sequence is TGTGCCAGCTCTTTCACCAGTGGGGCCACTGAAGCTTTCTTT. The encoded protein is CASSFTSGATEAFF.

The genes are TRBV30 and TRBJ1-2; no reliable D call. V shed 0 bases and J shed 8 bases, with 7 bases lying between them. The CDR3 spans 11 residues. CDR1 is GTSNPN and CDR2 is SVGIG in the germline V gene (reference sequence). CDR3: CAWSVREGYTF. The CDR3 nucleotides read TGTGCCTGGAGTGTAAGAGAGGGCTACACCTTC.

The chain recombines TRBV19 with TRBJ1-5, with D possibly being TRBD1 (5 bases). The CDR3 loop spans 14 amino acids. CDR1 and CDR2 from the germline V gene are LNHDA and SQIVND (reference sequence). V was pared by 3 bases and J by 7 bases, with 13 bases between. The CDR3 DNA reads TGTGCCAGTAGTATCACTGGTCAGGGCCAGCCCCAGCATTTT. It codes for CASSITGQGQPQHF.

The chain has TRBV10-3 and TRBJ2-6; the D is unclear. The CDR3 has 17 amino acids. Deletions cut 4 bases from V and 4 bases from J, with 17 bases between. Germline V gene data show CDR1 as ENHRY and CDR2 as SYGVKD. DNA for the CDR3: TGTGCCATCAGTGGCCCTCGGGCCCCCGAAGGGGCCAACGTCCTGACTTTC. Translated, it gives CAISGPRAPEGANVLTF.

The chain couples TRBV18 to TRBJ1-5; possible D gene TRBD1, 6 bases. This CDR3 spans 14 amino acids. CDR1 and CDR2 from the germline V gene are KGHSH and LQKENI. V lost 2 bases, J lost 5 bases, and 10 bases lay in between. The DNA of the CDR3 is TGTGCCAGCTCACCAGGGGGCGTGGATCAGCCCCAGCATTTT. Translation gives CASSPGGVDQPQHF.

This rearrangement joins TRBV30 to TRBJ1-5; the D gene is possibly TRBD1 (5 bases). The CDR3 has 13 amino acids. The V end was cut by 3 bases, the J end by 5 bases, with 11 bases between. Germline lookup yields CDR1 GTSNPN and CDR2 SVGIG (reference sequence). The CDR3 here is CAWSAGRDQPQHF. CDR3 in DNA: TGTGCCTGGAGCGCAGGGCGAGATCAGCCCCAGCATTTT. Full variable domain (rest looked up from reference TRBV30 and TRBJ1-5): SQTIHQWPATLVQPVGSPLSLECTVEGTSNPNLYWYRQAAGRGLQLLFYSVGIGQISSEVPQNLSASRPQDRQFILSSKKLLLSDSGFYLCAWSAGRDQPQHFGDGTRLSIL.

This clone came up a few times. The chain couples TRBV9 to TRBJ2-7, with 10 bases matching TRBD2. CDR3 length equals 16 residues. Unmatched junction bases numbered 12, after V lost 3 bases and J lost 6 bases. Germline-derived CDR1 and CDR2 are SGDLS and YYNGEE. The CDR3 here is CASSAAPTAGGGEQYF. CDR3 nucleotide sequence: TGTGCCAGCAGCGCCGCCCCTACAGCGGGAGGGGGCGAGCAGTACTTC.

The CDR3 DNA sequence: TGCGCCAGCGGACAGGGAGAATACGAGCAGTACTTC. Its translation is CASGQGEYEQYF. V and J are TRBV10-1 and TRBJ2-7; TRBD1 matches 8 bases. The trim removed 8 bases at V and 4 bases at J, leaving 4 bases unmatched. CDR1 WNHNN and CDR2 SYGVQD come from the germline V gene (reference sequence). The CDR3 runs 12 residues.

This clone was observed a single time. The chain couples TRBV9 to TRBJ2-2; the D gene could be TRBD1 or TRBD2 (6 bases each). Trimming took 0 bases from V and 6 from J, leaving 9 bases between them. Looked up from germline, CDR1 is SGDLS and CDR2 is YYNGEE. The CDR3 covers 14 residues. As DNA, the CDR3 is TGTGCCAGCAGCGTAGTTGGGGGGCCCGGGGAGCTGTTTTTT. This codes for CASSVVGGPGELFF.

V is TRBV7-2 and J is TRBJ2-3; TRBD2 aligns across 10 bases. With 1 base clipped from V and 4 bases from J, the junction kept 5 bases outside the gene matches. Germline CDR1 is SGHTA and CDR2 is FQGNSA. CDR3 length equals 16 residues. CDR3 loop: CASSLGLAGRADTQYF. As DNA, the CDR3 is TGTGCCAGCAGCTTAGGACTAGCGGGTAGGGCAGATACGCAGTATTTT. The complete variable domain, with remaining parts taken from reference TRBV7-2 and TRBJ2-3, reads GAGVSQSPSNKVTEKGKDVELRCDPISGHTALYWYRQSLGQGLEFLIYFQGNSAPDKSGLPSDRFSAERTGGSVSTLTIQRTQQEDSAVYLCASSLGLAGRADTQYFGPGTRLTVL.

The chain has TRBV19 and TRBJ2-3; D not certain. The CDR3 is 14 amino acids. V shed 2 bases and J shed 0 bases, with 6 bases lying between them. Germline V gene sequence: CDR1 LNHDA, CDR2 SQIVND (reference sequence). CDR3 residues: CASSIPESTDTQYF. The DNA of the CDR3 is TGTGCCAGTAGTATACCGGAGAGCACAGATACGCAGTATTTT. The complete variable domain, with remaining parts taken from reference TRBV19 and TRBJ2-3, reads DGGITQSPKYLFRKEGQNVTLSCEQNLNHDAMYWYRQDPGQGLRLIYYSQIVNDFQKGDIAEGYSVSREKKESFPLTVTSAQKNPTAFYLCASSIPESTDTQYFGPGTRLTVL.

The genes are TRBV7-9 and TRBJ1-1, with TRBD1 matching over 9 bases. This CDR3 is built from 15 residues. V shed 1 base and J 3 bases; nucleotides not matched to a gene: 3. From germline, CDR1 is SEHNR and CDR2 FQNEAQ (reference sequence). In DNA form, the CDR3 reads TGTGCCAGCAGCTTAGAGACAGGGGGGTACACTGAAGCTTTCTTT. Protein product: CASSLETGGYTEAFF.

The J gene is TRBJ1-3, the V gene TRBV25-1, with D perhaps matching TRBD1 (6 bases). Germline V gene lookup returns CDR1 MGHDK and CDR2 SYGVNS. The CDR3 totals 16 residues. Trimming cost V 4 bases and J 1 base, with 14 bases left between them. In DNA form, the CDR3 reads TGTGCCAGCAGTGCCGACAGGCGACGTTCTGGAAACACCATATATTTT. Translation gives CASSADRRRSGNTIYF.

This CDR3 is CASSSRDGGYEQYF. Written as DNA, the CDR3 is TGTGCCAGCAGTTCCCGGGACGGTGGCTACGAGCAGTACTTC. The chain links TRBV6-2 or TRBV6-3 to TRBJ2-7; D might be TRBD1 or TRBD2, each matching 5 bases. The V end was cut by 4 bases, the J end by 3 bases, with 13 bases between. In germline, CDR1 is MNHEY, CDR2 SVGEGT. This CDR3 is built from 14 residues.